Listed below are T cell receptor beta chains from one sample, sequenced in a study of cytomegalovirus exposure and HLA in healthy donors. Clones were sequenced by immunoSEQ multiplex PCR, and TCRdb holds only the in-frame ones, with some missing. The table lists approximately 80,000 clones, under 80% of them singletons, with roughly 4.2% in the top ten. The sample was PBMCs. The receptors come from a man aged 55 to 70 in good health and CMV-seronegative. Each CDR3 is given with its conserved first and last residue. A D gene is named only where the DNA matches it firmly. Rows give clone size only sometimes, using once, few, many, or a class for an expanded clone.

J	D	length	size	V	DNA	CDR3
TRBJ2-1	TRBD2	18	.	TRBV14	TGTGCCAGCAGCCTAAACGGGGGGGCTGGGAGCTCCTACAATGAGCAGTTCTTC	CASSLNGGAGSSYNEQFF
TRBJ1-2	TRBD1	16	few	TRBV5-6	TGTGCCAGCAGCTGGGACAGGGGACCCTCTAGATATGGCTACACCTTC	CASSWDRGPSRYGYTF
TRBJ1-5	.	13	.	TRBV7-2	TGTGCCAGCAGCTTAGGTCCGTTCGAGCCCCAGCATTTT	CASSLGPFEPQHF
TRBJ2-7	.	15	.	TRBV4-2	TGTGCCAGCAGCCAAGCCCCGGACAGCTCCTACGAGCAGTACTTC	CASSQAPDSSYEQYF
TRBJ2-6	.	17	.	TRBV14	TGTGCCAGCAGCTACCGACACGGGATCTCTGGGGCCAACGTCCTGACTTTC	CASSYRHGISGANVLTF
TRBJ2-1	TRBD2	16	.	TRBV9	TGTGCCAGCAGCGTCAGTAGCGGGGGGGCCTACAATGAGCAGTTCTTC	CASSVSSGGAYNEQFF
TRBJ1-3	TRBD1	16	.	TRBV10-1	TGCGCCAGCAGTGAGTCGGGACAGGCGGAAGGAAACACCATATATTTT	CASSESGQAEGNTIYF
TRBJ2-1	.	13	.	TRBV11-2	TGTGCCAGCAGCCCAGGAGGGATCCATGAGCAGTTCTTC	CASSPGGIHEQFF
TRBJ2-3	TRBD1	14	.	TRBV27	TGTGCCAGCAGATGGACAGGGAGTACAGATACGCAGTATTTT	CASRWTGSTDTQYF
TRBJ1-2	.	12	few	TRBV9	TGTGCCAGCAGCGCCGGCGGGGGGTCCGGCACCTTC	CASSAGGGSGTF
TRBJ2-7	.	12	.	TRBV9	TGTGCCAGCAGCGTAACTTTGAACGAGCAGTACTTC	CASSVTLNEQYF
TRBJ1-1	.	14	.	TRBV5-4	TGTGCCAGCAGCTACCGAATATCACAGGGAGAGGCTTTCTTT	CASSYRISQGEAFF
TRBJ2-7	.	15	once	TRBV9	TGTGCCAGCAGCGTAGCTGGCACCTTCTCCTACGAGCAGTACTTC	CASSVAGTFSYEQYF
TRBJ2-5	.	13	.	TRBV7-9	TGTGCCAGCAGCTTAAGGGGCCAAGAGACCCAGTACTTC	CASSLRGQETQYF
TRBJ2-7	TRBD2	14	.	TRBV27	TGTGCCAGCAGTTTAGGGAGGGGCACCTACGAGCAGTACTTC	CASSLGRGTYEQYF
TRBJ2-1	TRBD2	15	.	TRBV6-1	TGTGCCAGCAGTGTTGGTACTAGCGGGGGGAATGAGCAGTTCTTC	CASSVGTSGGNEQFF
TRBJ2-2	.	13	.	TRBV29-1	TGCAGCGTTGTGAATGTGGGCCGCGGGGAGCTGTTTTTT	CSVVNVGRGELFF
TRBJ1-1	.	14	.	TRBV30	TGTGCCTGGAGTGTACCAGGAACGGTATTTGAAGCTTTCTTT	CAWSVPGTVFEAFF
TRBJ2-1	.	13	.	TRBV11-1	TGTGCCAGCAGCTTAGGGGGGCGCGATGAGCAGTTCTTC	CASSLGGRDEQFF
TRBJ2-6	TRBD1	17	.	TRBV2	TGTGCCAGCACTTCGGACAGGGTTGGGTCTGGGGCCAACGTCCTGACTTTC	CASTSDRVGSGANVLTF
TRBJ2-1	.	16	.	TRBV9	TGTGCCAGCAGCCCTCTCGGGGGTCCCAGTGGGGGGGAGCAGTTCTTC	CASSPLGGPSGGEQFF
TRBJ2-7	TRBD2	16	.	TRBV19	TGTGCCAGTAGCCCCAGAGGGAGCGGGGGGGCCTACGAGCAGTACTTC	CASSPRGSGGAYEQYF
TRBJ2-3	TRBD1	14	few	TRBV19	TGTGCCAGTAGCGGACAGGGGTCCACAGATACGCAGTATTTT	CASSGQGSTDTQYF
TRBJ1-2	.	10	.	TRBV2	TGTGCCAGCAGGACAATCGGCTACACCTTC	CASRTIGYTF
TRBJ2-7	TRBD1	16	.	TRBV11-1	TGTGCCAGCACCAGTACAGGGGGCGCCCCTCCCTACGAGCAGTACTTC	CASTSTGGAPPYEQYF
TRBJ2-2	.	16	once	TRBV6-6	TGTGCCAGCTACCGTACAGGCGACGAACCGACCGGGGAGCTGTTTTTT	CASYRTGDEPTGELFF
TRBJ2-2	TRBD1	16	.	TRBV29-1	TGCAGCGCCGAAGGTTGGACAGGGGGACTAGGGGGGGAGCTGTTTTTT	CSAEGWTGGLGGELFF
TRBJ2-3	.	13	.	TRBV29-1	TGCAGCGTTCTTCTAGAAGGGGGAGATACGCAGTATTTT	CSVLLEGGDTQYF
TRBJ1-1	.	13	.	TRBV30	TGTGCCTGGAGAATGGACAAATCTGGTAAAGCTTTCTTT	CAWRMDKSGKAFF
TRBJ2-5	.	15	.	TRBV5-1	TGCGCCAGCAGCCCGATCGGACACGTACAAGAGACCCAGTACTTC	CASSPIGHVQETQYF
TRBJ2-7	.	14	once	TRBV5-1	TGCGCCAGCAGCTTGGATTGGGGGCTGTACGAGCAGTACTTC	CASSLDWGLYEQYF
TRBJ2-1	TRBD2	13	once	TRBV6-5	TGTGCCAGCCGAGTTACGTTCAGGGACTATCAGTTCTTC	CASRVTFRDYQFF
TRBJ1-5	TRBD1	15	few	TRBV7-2	TGTGCCAGCAGCTCCCGGGGACAGGAGAATCAGCCCCAGCATTTT	CASSSRGQENQPQHF
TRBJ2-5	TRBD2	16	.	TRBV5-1	TGCGCCAGCAGCTTGACGTCTAGCGGGGGTTATGAGACCCAGTACTTC	CASSLTSSGGYETQYF
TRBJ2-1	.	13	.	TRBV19	TGTGCCAGTAGTGGGGGGACTCTTAGTGAGCAGTTCTTC	CASSGGTLSEQFF
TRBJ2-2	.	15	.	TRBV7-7	TGTGCCAGCAGCTTAGAAGGGGCGAATGTCGGGGAGCTGTTTTTT	CASSLEGANVGELFF